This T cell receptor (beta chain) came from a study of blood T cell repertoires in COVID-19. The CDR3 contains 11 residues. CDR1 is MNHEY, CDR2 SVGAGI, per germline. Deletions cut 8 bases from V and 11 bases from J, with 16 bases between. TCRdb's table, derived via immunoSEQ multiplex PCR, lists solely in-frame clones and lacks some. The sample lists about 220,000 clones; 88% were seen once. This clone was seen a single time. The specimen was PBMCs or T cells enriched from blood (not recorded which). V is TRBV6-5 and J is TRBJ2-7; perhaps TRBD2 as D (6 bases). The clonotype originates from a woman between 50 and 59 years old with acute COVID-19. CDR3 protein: CASGMGDSEYF. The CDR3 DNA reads TGTGCCAGCGGGATGGGGGACTCGGAGTACTTC.